Following are 15 T cell receptor beta chains from one sample sequenced in a study of blood T cell repertoires in COVID-19. Sequencing used immunoSEQ multiplex PCR; TCRdb keeps in-frame clones, though not all of them. This sample has 150,000 to 200,000 clones; approximately 87% occur once, and the top ten carry about 3.9%. Sequencing used peripheral blood. Every receptor here comes from a woman aged 70-85 years with acute or convalescent COVID-19.

V gene TRBV30 combines with J gene TRBJ1-4; the D gene is possibly TRBD1 (6 bases). V was clipped by 1 base and J by 7 bases, with 13 bases between them. The germline CDR1 and CDR2 sequences are GTSNPN and SVGIG (reference sequence). The CDR3 loop spans 14 amino acids. In DNA, the CDR3 is TGTGCCTGGAGTGGAGAACAGGGAACTGAAAAACTGTTTTTT. It specifies CAWSGEQGTEKLFF.

This clone has just one count. The genes are TRBV21-1 and TRBJ2-1; the table's D call, TRBD2, was not checked against the DNA. TRBV21-1 is noted as a pseudogene. The CDR3 extends over 12 amino acids. CDR3 coding DNA: TGTGCCAGCAGCAGCGCTAGAGCTGAGCAGTTCTTC. It translates to CASSSARAEQFF.

V is TRBV19 and J is TRBJ1-5, with D tentatively TRBD1 (6 bases). The CDR3 is made up of 15 amino acids. The V gene's germline CDR1 is LNHDA and CDR2 SQIVND (reference sequence). The ends were cut back, 5 bases at V and 1 base at J, with 12 bases in the middle. The CDR3 protein is CASSGQGPSNQPQHF. The CDR3 DNA follows: TGTGCCAGTAGTGGCCAGGGGCCAAGCAATCAGCCCCAGCATTTT.

The chain joins TRBV9 to TRBJ2-3; the match to TRBD2 covers 15 bases. CDR3 size: 21 residues. Trimming at V came to 4 bases and at J to 0 bases, leaving 15 bases not matched to a gene. Germline lookup yields CDR1 SGDLS and CDR2 YYNGEE. The CDR3: CASSQGLAGGHIRSSTDTQYF. CDR3 in DNA: TGTGCCAGCAGCCAAGGACTAGCGGGGGGGCACATACGGTCTAGCACAGATACGCAGTATTTT.

V gene TRBV9 combines with J gene TRBJ2-5, with D tentatively TRBD2 (5 bases). CDR1 and CDR2 from the germline V gene are SGDLS and YYNGEE. This CDR3 has 16 residues. V was trimmed by 2 bases and J by 5 bases, leaving 19 bases between them. CDR3: CASSVGVIPGGETQYF. CDR3 DNA sequence: TGTGCCAGCAGCGTCGGTGTAATCCCCGGCGGGGAGACCCAGTACTTC.

The chain carries TRBV6-2 or TRBV6-3 and TRBJ1-1; 8 nucleotides agree with TRBD1. V lost 0 bases to trimming and J lost 1 base; unmatched junction nucleotides: 13. The CDR3 totals 19 residues. Germline CDR1 is MNHEY and CDR2 is SVGEGT. CDR3 DNA sequence: TGTGCCAGCAGTTACTCGACAGGGGCGCTGGCAGGTAGGAACACTGAAGCTTTCTTT. Protein product: CASSYSTGALAGRNTEAFF.

Only one count was recorded for this clone. This chain uses TRBV3-1 (or the pseudogene TRBV3-2) with TRBJ2-7; 8 bases are shared with TRBD2. The V segment lost 4 bases and the J segment 3 bases; nucleotides outside the gene matches: 2. CDR3 length: 13 residues. Germline V gene lookup returns CDR1 LGHDT and CDR2 YNNKEL (reference sequence). This CDR3 reads CASSPGTSYEQYF. The CDR3 coding sequence is TGTGCCAGCAGCCCAGGGACTAGCTACGAGCAGTACTTC.

This chain's CDR3 is CASRPRGGIYNEQFF. As DNA, the CDR3 is TGTGCCAGTAGGCCTAGGGGGGGGATCTACAATGAGCAGTTCTTC. The chain links TRBV19 to TRBJ2-1; maybe TRBD2 (7 bases). This CDR3 spans 15 amino acids. CDR1 and CDR2 from the germline V gene are LNHDA and SQIVND (reference sequence). V was cut by 6 bases and J by 3 bases, with 15 bases left in between. Filled out from reference TRBV19 and TRBJ2-1, the complete variable domain reads DGGITQSPKYLFRKEGQNVTLSCEQNLNHDAMYWYRQDPGQGLRLIYYSQIVNDFQKGDIAEGYSVSREKKESFPLTVTSAQKNPTAFYLCASRPRGGIYNEQFFGPGTRLTVL.

The V gene is TRBV15, the J gene TRBJ1-4; D not certain. The CDR3 has 15 amino acids. Between the trimmed V and J ends, which lost 4 bases and 0 bases, there was a span of 9 bases. From germline, CDR1 is LNHNV and CDR2 YYDKDF (reference sequence). This chain's CDR3 is CATSTPIATNEKLFF. The CDR3 nucleotides are TGTGCCACCAGCACCCCCATAGCAACTAATGAAAAACTGTTTTTT.

CDR3 residues: CSVAPGQGSGYTF. The CDR3 DNA follows: TGCAGCGTTGCACCGGGACAGGGAAGTGGCTACACCTTC. The chain combines TRBV29-1 with TRBJ1-2, with 9 bases fitting TRBD1. The CDR3 contains 13 residues. The germline gives CDR1 SQVTM, CDR2 ANQGSEA. V shed 4 bases, J shed 7 bases, and the junction held 7 bases outside the gene matches.

The V gene is TRBV5-1, the J gene TRBJ1-6, with 11 bases that match TRBD1. The CDR3 contains 15 residues. The trim removed 1 base at V and 10 bases at J, leaving 4 bases unmatched. Germline V gene lookup returns CDR1 SGHRS and CDR2 YFSETQ. CDR3 in DNA: TGCGCCAGCAGCTTGCAGGACAGGGGGCAATCACCCCTCCACTTT. The encoded protein is CASSLQDRGQSPLHF.

The rearrangement joins TRBV5-1 to TRBJ2-7; 11 nucleotides line up with TRBD2. The length of the CDR3 is 17 residues. V was pared by 4 bases and J by 5 bases, with 14 bases of the junction left unmatched. The germline CDR1 and CDR2 sequences are SGHRS and YFSETQ. CDR3 DNA sequence: TGCGCCAGCAGCCCGGGCCCAAGTGTAGCGGGAGGGAACGAGCAGTACTTC. Translated: CASSPGPSVAGGNEQYF.

The chain uses TRBV10-1 and TRBJ1-4, with D unresolved. The V gene lost 0 bases and the J gene lost 7 bases, with 9 bases spanning the gap. The germline V gene encodes CDR1 WNHNN and CDR2 SYGVQD (reference sequence). The CDR3 extends over 14 amino acids. Here the CDR3 reads CASSESYAGEKLFF. DNA of the CDR3: TGCGCCAGCAGTGAGTCCTACGCGGGTGAAAAACTGTTTTTT.

The chain joins TRBV28 to TRBJ2-1; 7 bases match TRBD2. The length of the CDR3 is 16 residues. Unmatched junction bases numbered 14, after V lost 6 bases and J lost 6 bases. Germline CDR1 reads MDHEN; CDR2 reads SYDVKM. CDR3 DNA: TGTGCCAGCAGGCTGGGGGGGGTCCCGGGCCTCAATGAGCAGTTCTTC. Protein sequence: CASRLGGVPGLNEQFF.

This clone occurred a few times. The CDR3 region has the DNA TGTGCCACCAGCAGATCATATGGGCAGCCCCAAGAGACCCAGTACTTC. It specifies CATSRSYGQPQETQYF. V gene TRBV15 combines with J gene TRBJ2-5, with unresolved D. V was trimmed by 2 bases and J by 1 base, leaving 14 bases between them. Germline CDR1 LNHNV, CDR2 YYDKDF (reference sequence). This CDR3 contains 16 residues.